This TCR beta chain was captured in a study of Graves' ophthalmopathy and Graves' hyperthyroidism (dated by TCRdb to the late 2010s). Background on the whole study: Peripheral blood was collected before any treatment was given, at the time of initial diagnosis. For independent validation, a separate cohort was made up of some 18 hyperthyroidism patients plus 17 patients who later progressed from hyperthyroidism to ophthalmopathy. Following sample collection, hyperthyroidism patients were given methimazole at a starting dose of 30 mg daily, and ophthalmopathy patients were given high-dose intravenous methylprednisolone. In six hyperthyroidism patients, the T-cell repertoire of thyroid tissue was compared with the T-cell repertoire of blood. In total, 135 blood samples were TCR-sequenced: roughly 45 ophthalmopathy, some 72 hyperthyroidism and some 17 hyperthyroidism-to-ophthalmopathy patients. To explore V-J signatures that separate ophthalmopathy from hyperthyroidism, a discovery set of more than 95 patients was enrolled, consisting of more than 40 with ophthalmopathy and around 57 with stable hyperthyroidism. The study used signatures of the TCR beta repertoire to tell Graves' ophthalmopathy apart from Graves' hyperthyroidism and to predict which patients would progress to ophthalmopathy. Study-level results and caveats: Ophthalmopathy was separated from stable hyperthyroidism by the 13-signature model with just under 90% sensitivity and approximately 84% specificity in cross-validation and with 80%/75% in the test set. In validation, the model predicted ophthalmopathy progression with about 71% sensitivity and around 72% specificity; approximately 12 predicted patients were CT-confirmed with GO in a median of 6.5 months. Most expanded thyroid clonotypes with frequency above 0.001 were also detected in blood, suggesting blood repertoires may reflect the thyroid immune response. No statistical method was used to predetermine the sample size, and group allocation was not hidden from the investigators.

V was cut back by 6 bases and J by 3 bases, leaving a gap of 14 bases between them. The CDR3 sequence holds 14 residues, the cysteine and phenylalanine included. CDR3 DNA only is kept here, 42 bases in frame from base 1. CDR1 SNHLY and CDR2 FYNNEI were looked up in the germline V gene. At least ten counts were recorded for this clonotype. It has no known antigen specificity. No much larger clone is present one base from it, and per-base qualities are unavailable. Ophthalmopathy patients had moderately to severely active disease, Clinical Activity Score of at least 3, NOSPECS grade of at least 4, and disease duration under 3 months. Patients with other autoimmune diseases, uncontrolled infections, pregnancy or lactation were excluded from the study. Diagnosis relied on clinical symptoms, serum thyroxine, TRAb, thyroid ultrasound and orbital computed tomography. Using Ficoll-Paque density gradient centrifugation, PBMCs were isolated from 8.5 to 10 ml of fresh peripheral blood. Total RNA was extracted using Trizol reagent, and RNA quality was checked on an Agilent 2100 Bioanalyzer.

For repertoire sequencing, TCR beta CDR3 regions were amplified from RNA transcripts. The first round was an RT-PCR using HTBI primers with the Qiagen OneStep RT-PCR kit, and this first round was followed by a second-round multiplex PCR, then size selection and purification. Libraries were sequenced paired-end with 100 bp reads on an Illumina HiSeq2000. Per the original workflow: SOAPnuke was used to process the reads, removing any read that contained adapters or uncalled bases, had a mean Phred below 15, or lacked an exact match to the constant primer or identifier. High-quality paired reads were merged with COPE v1.2.5. Each unique nucleotide sequence was defined as a clonotype, and clonotypes were aligned to IMGT TRB V, D and J references with MiTCR v1.1. Only V-J combinations with frequency above 0.0001 were analysed, covering about 99% of repertoires. A TCR clonal expansion and chaos score per V-J combination was defined as the ratio of F50 clonal expansion to chaos observed in the TCRdist matrix. Features were reduced by Welch's t-statistics and random forest to approximately 13 V-J combinations, which fed a naive Bayes classifier. The Morisita-Horn index was used to measure how similar the thyroid and blood repertoires were. The public reads were quality trimmed at Q25 with fastp and then assembled into clones with MiXCR by TCRdb, keeping productive beta chains. When rows share a CDR3 protein, they turn into one entry using the most common DNA and genes. TCRdb, not the authors, supplied the V and J calls. The sample yields roughly 700,000 distinct CDR3 sequences; 40% were counted once. The ten most abundant clones make up 35% to 55% of the sample.

The sequenced sample consisted of peripheral blood. The sequence derives from an adult man with Graves' ophthalmopathy. The chain is made from TRBV2 and TRBJ1-1, with no confidently assigned D gene. DNA sequence: TGTGCCAGCAGGCTCAGGTCGTTGGACACTGAAGCTTTCTTT. It is translated as CASRLRSLDTEAFF.